These T cell receptor beta chains were read from a single sample in a study of somatic mutations in cytotoxic T cells in rheumatoid arthritis. Sequenced by immunoSEQ multiplex PCR; TCRdb stores in-frame clones only, minus some. The table records tens of thousands of clones, about 80% of them present only once. The sequenced sample consisted of CD8+ T cells sorted from blood. The receptors stem from a man aged 40-55 years in good health. CDR3s include the opening cysteine and the closing phenylalanine or tryptophan. A D gene is named only where the DNA matches it firmly. Not every row has a clone size; where given, it reads once, few, many or a size class.

j_call: TRBJ2-7; clone_size: .; d_call: TRBD1; v_call: TRBV6-6; cdr3_nt: TGTGCCAGCAGTTACGAGACAGGGGCCTACGAGCAGTACTTC; cdr3_aa: CASSYETGAYEQYF
j_call: TRBJ1-2; clone_size: .; d_call: .; v_call: TRBV2; cdr3_nt: TGTGCCAGCCAACATAGGACCAACTATGGCTACACCTTC; cdr3_aa: CASQHRTNYGYTF
j_call: TRBJ2-1; clone_size: .; d_call: TRBD2; v_call: TRBV5-3; cdr3_nt: TGTGCCAGAAGCAGTACCGGGACTAGCGGGGGTGAGGAGCAGTTCTTC; cdr3_aa: CARSSTGTSGGEEQFF
j_call: TRBJ2-7; clone_size: .; d_call: TRBD1; v_call: TRBV19; cdr3_nt: TGTGCCAGTAGTATAGGGGACAGGGTCTCCTACGAGCAGTACTTC; cdr3_aa: CASSIGDRVSYEQYF
j_call: TRBJ2-5; clone_size: .; d_call: .; v_call: TRBV5-6; cdr3_nt: TGTGCCAGCAGCTTGGGGGATAGCGGAATCCCTCGGGGAGAGACCCAGTACTTC; cdr3_aa: CASSLGDSGIPRGETQYF
j_call: TRBJ2-1; clone_size: .; d_call: TRBD2; v_call: TRBV19; cdr3_nt: TGTGCCAGTACAGTGACTAGCGGAGGCAATGAGCAGTTCTTC; cdr3_aa: CASTVTSGGNEQFF
j_call: TRBJ2-5; clone_size: few; d_call: TRBD1; v_call: TRBV2; cdr3_nt: TGTGCCAGCACCCCGGGACAGGGGGGAGAGACCCAGTACTTC; cdr3_aa: CASTPGQGGETQYF
j_call: TRBJ1-5; clone_size: .; d_call: TRBD1; v_call: TRBV2; cdr3_nt: TGTGCCAGCAGGGCAGGGGGAGGAAACAATCAGCCCCAGCATTTT; cdr3_aa: CASRAGGGNNQPQHF
j_call: TRBJ2-6; clone_size: .; d_call: .; v_call: TRBV6-1; cdr3_nt: TGTGCCAGCAGTGAGAGCTCGGCTGGGGCCAACGTCCTGACTTTC; cdr3_aa: CASSESSAGANVLTF
j_call: TRBJ2-7; clone_size: .; d_call: TRBD1; v_call: TRBV2; cdr3_nt: TGTGCCAGCAGTGATCTCCAGACAGGGCTCTCCTACGAGCAGTACTTC; cdr3_aa: CASSDLQTGLSYEQYF
j_call: TRBJ2-7; clone_size: .; d_call: .; v_call: TRBV7-9; cdr3_nt: TGTGCCAGCAGCCCCGGTTACGAGCAGTACTTC; cdr3_aa: CASSPGYEQYF
j_call: TRBJ2-1; clone_size: .; d_call: TRBD2; v_call: TRBV28; cdr3_nt: TGTGCCAGCAGTTTATGGACTAGCGGGAGATCCTACAATGAGCAGTTCTTC; cdr3_aa: CASSLWTSGRSYNEQFF
j_call: TRBJ2-3; clone_size: .; d_call: TRBD2; v_call: TRBV19; cdr3_nt: TGTGCCAGTAGTAGCGGGACTAGCGGGCCCCTCGAGACGCAGTATTTT; cdr3_aa: CASSSGTSGPLETQYF
j_call: TRBJ2-1; clone_size: few; d_call: TRBD2; v_call: TRBV19; cdr3_nt: TGTGCCAGTACTAAGGGACTAGCGAACTATGAGCAGTTCTTC; cdr3_aa: CASTKGLANYEQFF
j_call: TRBJ2-7; clone_size: .; d_call: .; v_call: TRBV5-1; cdr3_nt: TGCGCCAGCAGTTTGGACGGTGTTTACGAGCAGTACTTC; cdr3_aa: CASSLDGVYEQYF
j_call: TRBJ1-1; clone_size: .; d_call: .; v_call: TRBV14; cdr3_nt: TGTGCCAGCTCAGACAGCAAACCCGAAGCTTTCTTT; cdr3_aa: CASSDSKPEAFF
j_call: TRBJ1-5; clone_size: .; d_call: .; v_call: TRBV28; cdr3_nt: TGTGCCAGCAGTAGCTATAGCAATCAGCCCCAGCATTTT; cdr3_aa: CASSSYSNQPQHF
j_call: TRBJ1-5; clone_size: .; d_call: .; v_call: TRBV10-2; cdr3_nt: TGCGCCAGCAGTGACCTGGGGGCTTCGATTCGGCCCCAGCATTTT; cdr3_aa: CASSDLGASIRPQHF
j_call: TRBJ2-7; clone_size: .; d_call: TRBD1; v_call: TRBV4-3; cdr3_nt: TGCGCCAGCAGCCAATCCGGGACAGGGGAATCCTACGAGCAGTACTTC; cdr3_aa: CASSQSGTGESYEQYF
j_call: TRBJ1-5; clone_size: .; d_call: .; v_call: TRBV15; cdr3_nt: TGTGCCACCAGCAGTAGCTATCAGCCCCAGCATTTT; cdr3_aa: CATSSSYQPQHF
j_call: TRBJ1-5; clone_size: .; d_call: .; v_call: TRBV6-1; cdr3_nt: TGTGCCAGCAGGCTGAGGGCTCCCAATCAGCCCCAGCATTTT; cdr3_aa: CASRLRAPNQPQHF
j_call: TRBJ2-1; clone_size: .; d_call: TRBD2; v_call: TRBV27; cdr3_nt: TGTGCCAGCAGTTCCCCTCTGGCGGGAGGACTCAATGAGCAGTTCTTC; cdr3_aa: CASSSPLAGGLNEQFF
j_call: TRBJ2-2; clone_size: .; d_call: .; v_call: TRBV28; cdr3_nt: TGTGCCAGCTGCCCTCCAGGGTTAGGGGCCACCGGGGAGCTGTTTTTT; cdr3_aa: CASCPPGLGATGELFF
j_call: TRBJ2-3; clone_size: .; d_call: TRBD2; v_call: TRBV11-2; cdr3_nt: TGTGCCAGCAGCTTAACTAGCGGATTATCAGATACGCAGTATTTT; cdr3_aa: CASSLTSGLSDTQYF
j_call: TRBJ2-2; clone_size: .; d_call: .; v_call: TRBV29-1; cdr3_nt: TGCAGCGTTGTACTAGGGAACACCGGGGAGCTGTTTTTT; cdr3_aa: CSVVLGNTGELFF
j_call: TRBJ1-1; clone_size: few; d_call: .; v_call: TRBV11-2; cdr3_nt: TGTGCCAGCAGCGAAGGTAGCACTGAAGCTTTCTTT; cdr3_aa: CASSEGSTEAFF
j_call: TRBJ2-7; clone_size: .; d_call: TRBD2; v_call: TRBV7-9; cdr3_nt: TGTGCCACCAAGACTAGCGGAGACTCCTACGAGCAGTACTTC; cdr3_aa: CATKTSGDSYEQYF
j_call: TRBJ2-7; clone_size: .; d_call: TRBD2; v_call: TRBV6-6; cdr3_nt: TGTGCCAGCAGTTACGAGCCAGCGGGAACCTACGAGCAGTACTTC; cdr3_aa: CASSYEPAGTYEQYF
j_call: TRBJ1-4; clone_size: .; d_call: .; v_call: TRBV6-5; cdr3_nt: TGTGCCAGCAGCCGTGGGGGCGGTAATGAAAAACTGTTTTTT; cdr3_aa: CASSRGGGNEKLFF
j_call: TRBJ2-2; clone_size: .; d_call: .; v_call: TRBV28; cdr3_nt: TGTGCCAGCAGTTTAGAGGGAAACACCGGGGAGCTGTTTTTT; cdr3_aa: CASSLEGNTGELFF
j_call: TRBJ2-5; clone_size: .; d_call: .; v_call: TRBV11-2; cdr3_nt: TGTGCCAGCAGCTTTGGAGAGACCCAGTACTTC; cdr3_aa: CASSFGETQYF
j_call: TRBJ1-3; clone_size: .; d_call: .; v_call: TRBV19; cdr3_nt: TGTGCCAGTAGTATTGGGCCATCTGGAAACACCATATATTTT; cdr3_aa: CASSIGPSGNTIYF
j_call: TRBJ1-1; clone_size: .; d_call: .; v_call: TRBV19; cdr3_nt: TGTGCCAGTAGTATTTCAGGGTCCACTGAAGCTTTCTTT; cdr3_aa: CASSISGSTEAFF
j_call: TRBJ2-7; clone_size: .; d_call: .; v_call: TRBV7-9; cdr3_nt: TGTGCCAGCACCAGCCGGTCTGCTGGAGTGGGCTCCTACGAGCAGTACTTC; cdr3_aa: CASTSRSAGVGSYEQYF
j_call: TRBJ2-3; clone_size: .; d_call: TRBD1; v_call: TRBV4-1; cdr3_nt: TGCGCCAGCAGCCCCACCGTACAGGGGTCTAGCACAGATACGCAGTATTTT; cdr3_aa: CASSPTVQGSSTDTQYF
j_call: TRBJ2-2; clone_size: .; d_call: TRBD2; v_call: TRBV28; cdr3_nt: TGTGCCAGCAGTTTGATTGGGGGGCTAGCGGGAGGGCCGGGAACCGGGGAGCTGTTTTTT; cdr3_aa: CASSLIGGLAGGPGTGELFF
j_call: TRBJ2-1; clone_size: .; d_call: TRBD2; v_call: TRBV5-8; cdr3_nt: TGTGCCAGCAGTTCTTGGGCTAGCGGCTCCTACAATGAGCAGTTCTTC; cdr3_aa: CASSSWASGSYNEQFF
j_call: TRBJ1-1; clone_size: once; d_call: TRBD1; v_call: TRBV6-4; cdr3_nt: TGTGCCAGCAGAGGGACAGGGGGCGAGAGCACTGAAGCTTTCTTT; cdr3_aa: CASRGTGGESTEAFF
j_call: TRBJ2-3; clone_size: .; d_call: .; v_call: TRBV27; cdr3_nt: TGTGCCAGCAGTTTAGGAACGGGATTCCCGGATACGCAGTATTTT; cdr3_aa: CASSLGTGFPDTQYF
j_call: TRBJ1-3; clone_size: .; d_call: .; v_call: TRBV6-5; cdr3_nt: TGTGCCAGCAGCGCACAGAGCTCTGGAAACACCATATATTTT; cdr3_aa: CASSAQSSGNTIYF
j_call: TRBJ2-7; clone_size: .; d_call: TRBD2; v_call: TRBV11-2; cdr3_nt: TGTGCCAGCAGCTCAGGACCAGGGAGGGACGAGCAGTACTTC; cdr3_aa: CASSSGPGRDEQYF
j_call: TRBJ2-7; clone_size: .; d_call: .; v_call: TRBV19; cdr3_nt: TGTGCCAGTAGTATAATGGGGGGCGACGAGCAGTACTTC; cdr3_aa: CASSIMGGDEQYF
j_call: TRBJ1-1; clone_size: few; d_call: .; v_call: TRBV19; cdr3_nt: TGTGCCAGTAGTCGAGGAATTGGAACTGAAGCTTTCTTT; cdr3_aa: CASSRGIGTEAFF
j_call: TRBJ2-3; clone_size: .; d_call: TRBD1; v_call: TRBV4-1; cdr3_nt: TGCGCCAGCAGCGCACGACAGGGGGCAAACACAGATACGCAGTATTTT; cdr3_aa: CASSARQGANTDTQYF
j_call: TRBJ2-5; clone_size: .; d_call: TRBD2; v_call: TRBV6-1; cdr3_nt: TGTGCCAGCGATAGCGGGATAAATGGGGCCCAGTACTTC; cdr3_aa: CASDSGINGAQYF
j_call: TRBJ2-7; clone_size: .; d_call: .; v_call: TRBV28; cdr3_nt: TGTGCCAGTAAACCCGGGACGTTCGAGCAGTACTTC; cdr3_aa: CASKPGTFEQYF
j_call: TRBJ1-2; clone_size: .; d_call: .; v_call: TRBV15; cdr3_nt: TGTGCCACCAGCGGGCTAGGGGCCTATGGCTACACCTTC; cdr3_aa: CATSGLGAYGYTF
j_call: TRBJ2-7; clone_size: .; d_call: .; v_call: TRBV4-3; cdr3_nt: TGCGCCAGCAGCCAAGGAGCGGTATTCCCCTACGAGCAGTACTTC; cdr3_aa: CASSQGAVFPYEQYF
j_call: TRBJ1-2; clone_size: .; d_call: TRBD1; v_call: TRBV27; cdr3_nt: TGTGCCAGCAGTCGACAGGGCACCTATGGCTACACCTTC; cdr3_aa: CASSRQGTYGYTF
j_call: TRBJ2-7; clone_size: .; d_call: TRBD1; v_call: TRBV5-1; cdr3_nt: TGCGCCAGCAGCTTGGCCCGACAGGGTAGCTCCTACGAGCAGTACTTC; cdr3_aa: CASSLARQGSSYEQYF